The source of this TCR beta chain is a study of radiation and T cells in renal cell carcinoma. In germline, CDR1 is SGHRS, CDR2 YFSETQ. Trimming removed 4 bases from V and 3 bases from J; junction bases left unmatched: 2. This CDR3 is built from 13 residues. Here immunoSEQ multiplex PCR was the method, and the copy in TCRdb shows in-frame clones only, minus some. The sample records more than 8,500 clones, roughly 60% being singletons. Treatment meaning: treatment-naive control, cytoreductive nephrectomy. The tumor was a clear cell renal cell carcinoma. The source of this sequence is a man between 60 and 75 years old with renal cell carcinoma. This chain joins TRBV5-1 and TRBJ2-7; 9 positions agree with TRBD1. The material sequenced was tumor tissue, taken from a patient whose treatment was nephrectomy without radiotherapy. The CDR3 region is CASSGGQGYEQYF. The CDR3 region has the DNA TGCGCCAGCAGCGGGGGACAGGGCTACGAGCAGTACTTC.